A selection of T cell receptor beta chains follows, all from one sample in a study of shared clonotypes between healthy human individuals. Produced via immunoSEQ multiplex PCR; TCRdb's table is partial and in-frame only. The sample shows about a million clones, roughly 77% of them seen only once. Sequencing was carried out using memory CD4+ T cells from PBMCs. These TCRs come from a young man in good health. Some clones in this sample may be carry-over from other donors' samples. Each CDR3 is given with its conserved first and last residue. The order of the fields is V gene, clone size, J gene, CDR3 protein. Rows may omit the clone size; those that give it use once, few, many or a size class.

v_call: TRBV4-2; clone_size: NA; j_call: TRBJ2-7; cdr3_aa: CASSQEPPRRPYEQYF
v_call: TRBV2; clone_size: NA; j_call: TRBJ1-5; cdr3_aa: CASSGTGDQPQHF
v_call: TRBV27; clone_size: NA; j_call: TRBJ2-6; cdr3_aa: CASSFRGLPNSGANVLTF
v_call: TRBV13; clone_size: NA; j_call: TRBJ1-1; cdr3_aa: CASSLGGGPGDTEAFF
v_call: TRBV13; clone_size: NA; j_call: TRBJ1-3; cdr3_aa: CASSFRVSGNTIYF
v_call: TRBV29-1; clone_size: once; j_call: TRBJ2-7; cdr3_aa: CSVETSWDEQYF
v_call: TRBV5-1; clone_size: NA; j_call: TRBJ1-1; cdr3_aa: CASSTRQGAGTEAFF
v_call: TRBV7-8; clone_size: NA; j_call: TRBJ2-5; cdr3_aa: CASQVLRTGRETQYF
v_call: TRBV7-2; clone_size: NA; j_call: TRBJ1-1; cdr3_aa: CASSFFDRNTEAFF
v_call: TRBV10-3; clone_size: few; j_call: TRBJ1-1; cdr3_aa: CATGGRAGGLNTEAFF
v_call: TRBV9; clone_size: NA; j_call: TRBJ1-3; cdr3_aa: CASSVLGGIGNTIYF
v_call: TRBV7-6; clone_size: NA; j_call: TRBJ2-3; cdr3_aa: CASSSADTQYF
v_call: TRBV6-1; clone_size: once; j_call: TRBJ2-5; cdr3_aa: CASSPGTSEETQYF
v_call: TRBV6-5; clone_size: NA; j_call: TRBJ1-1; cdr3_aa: CASSYQWAGGTEAFF
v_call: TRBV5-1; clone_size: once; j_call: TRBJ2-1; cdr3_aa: CASSLRGSLNEQFF
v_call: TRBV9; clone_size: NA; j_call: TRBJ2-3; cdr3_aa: CASSSPVADTQYF
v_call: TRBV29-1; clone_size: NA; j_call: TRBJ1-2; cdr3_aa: CSVVVVGKYGYTF
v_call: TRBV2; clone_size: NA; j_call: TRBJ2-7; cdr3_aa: CASSEQGAREWEQYF
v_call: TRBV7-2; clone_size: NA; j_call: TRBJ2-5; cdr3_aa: CASSARLAGGETQYF
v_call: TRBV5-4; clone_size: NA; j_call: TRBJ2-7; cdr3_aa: CASSPTSGTGRYEQYF
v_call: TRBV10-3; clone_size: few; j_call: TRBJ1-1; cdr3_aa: CAIGRDTEAFF
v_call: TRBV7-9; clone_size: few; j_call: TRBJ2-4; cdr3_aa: CASGTTWDRGYF
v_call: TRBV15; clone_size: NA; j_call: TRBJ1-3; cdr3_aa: CATSRDRGGAGNTIYF
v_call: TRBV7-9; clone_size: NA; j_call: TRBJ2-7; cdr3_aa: CASSCPGQANYEQYF
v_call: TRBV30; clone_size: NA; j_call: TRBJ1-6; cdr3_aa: CAWSGWSPSSPLHF
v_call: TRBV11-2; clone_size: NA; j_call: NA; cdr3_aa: CASSADGSYEQYF
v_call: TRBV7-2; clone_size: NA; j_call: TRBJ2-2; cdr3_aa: CASSLLVGRNTGELFF
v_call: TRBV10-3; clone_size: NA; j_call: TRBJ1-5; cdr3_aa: CAAATDRGWEPQHF
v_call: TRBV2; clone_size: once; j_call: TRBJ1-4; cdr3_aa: CASSEVGGPNEKLFF
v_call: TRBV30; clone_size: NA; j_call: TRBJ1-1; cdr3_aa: CAWSDVENTEAFF
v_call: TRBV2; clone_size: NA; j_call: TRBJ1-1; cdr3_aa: CASSGDRAATEAFF
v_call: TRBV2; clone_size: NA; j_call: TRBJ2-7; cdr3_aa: CASSPRDRSEQYF
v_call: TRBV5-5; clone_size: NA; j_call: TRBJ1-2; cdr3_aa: CASSRRGTGLTNYGYTF
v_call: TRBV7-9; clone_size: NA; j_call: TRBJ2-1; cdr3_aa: CASSFPGREGWNEQFF
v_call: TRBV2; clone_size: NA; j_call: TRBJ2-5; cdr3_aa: CASSEPPGQARETQYF
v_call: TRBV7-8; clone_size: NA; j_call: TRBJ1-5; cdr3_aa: CASSLARTGEEDQPQHF
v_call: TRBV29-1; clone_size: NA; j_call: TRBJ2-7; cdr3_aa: CSVRAAYEQYF
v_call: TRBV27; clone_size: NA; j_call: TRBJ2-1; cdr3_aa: CASSFRRVDEQFF
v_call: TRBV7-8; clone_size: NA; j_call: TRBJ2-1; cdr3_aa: CASSIHRGQEAYNEQFF
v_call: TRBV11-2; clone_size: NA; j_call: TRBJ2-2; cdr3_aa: CASSQERSTGELFF
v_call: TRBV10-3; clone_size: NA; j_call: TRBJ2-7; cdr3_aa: CAISASGRNEQYF
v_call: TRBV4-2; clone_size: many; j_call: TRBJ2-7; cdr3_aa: CASSQELAGVYEQYF
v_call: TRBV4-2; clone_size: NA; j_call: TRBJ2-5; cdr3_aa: CASSHEETQYF
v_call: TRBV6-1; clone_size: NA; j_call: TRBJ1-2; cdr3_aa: CASSEAGQGRGGYTF
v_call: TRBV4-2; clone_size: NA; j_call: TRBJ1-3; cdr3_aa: CASSQGIGYSGNTIYF
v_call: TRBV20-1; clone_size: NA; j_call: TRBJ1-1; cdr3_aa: CSARGDTEAFF
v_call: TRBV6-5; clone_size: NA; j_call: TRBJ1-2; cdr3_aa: CASSYRQNLGYGYTF
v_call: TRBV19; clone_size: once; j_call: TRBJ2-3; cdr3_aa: CASSLKGRGYTDTQYF
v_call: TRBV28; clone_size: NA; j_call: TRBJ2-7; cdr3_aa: CASGVLGTGSYEQYF
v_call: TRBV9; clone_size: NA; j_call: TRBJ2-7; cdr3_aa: CASSVGWLAGPYEQYF
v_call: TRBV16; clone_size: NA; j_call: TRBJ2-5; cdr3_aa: CASSQAETQYF
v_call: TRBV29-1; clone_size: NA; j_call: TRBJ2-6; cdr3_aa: CSVAPGANVLTF
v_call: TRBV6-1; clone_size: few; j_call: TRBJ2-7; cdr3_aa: CATKESSYEQYF
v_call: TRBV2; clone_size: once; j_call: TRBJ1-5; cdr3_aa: CASNRGHNQPQHF
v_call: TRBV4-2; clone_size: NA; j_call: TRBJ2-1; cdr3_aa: CASSPNTGEQFF
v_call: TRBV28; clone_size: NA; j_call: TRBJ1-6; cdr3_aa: CASSLSGARHNSPLHF